This note documents a single TCR beta chain sequence. Its antigen is not identified. TCRdb re-analyzed the 5' RACE reads; it lists each CDR3 protein once, without DNA. The listing contains 350,000 to 400,000 distinct CDR3 sequences. The sample originates from a study of T cells expressing NK-cell markers. Broader study findings: One observes that, in several donors, these clonotypes were also the leading ones within the CD3+CD56-NKG2C+ fraction.

This CDR3 region has 14 residues. Per germline, CDR1 MRHNA and CDR2 SNTAGT. The sequence came from a woman in her fifties or sixties in good health. The gene calls are TRBV6-4 and TRBJ2-3; TCRdb's D gene call, TRBD1, goes unchecked for lack of DNA. Sequences were obtained from blood T cells: a sorted CD56 or NKG2C T cell subset, CD4+ or CD8+ T cells, or bulk PBMC T cells (not recorded which). The CDR3 sequence is CASSAAGGSDTQYF.